These T cell receptor beta chains were read from a single sample in a study of CD8 T cells in Susac syndrome. TCRdb ran MiXCR on the immunoSEQ multiplex PCR reads and lists one entry per CDR3 protein. This table has a few hundred thousand distinct CDR3 sequences, 95% appearing once. Sequences were obtained from CD4+ T cells from PBMCs. The origin of the receptors is a human donor with multiple sclerosis. CDR3s include the opening cysteine and the closing phenylalanine or tryptophan. The order of the fields is D gene, J gene, V gene, clone size, CDR3 protein, CDR3 DNA. The D gene is left open where the match is weak. Expanded clones get a size class; other rows say once, few or many, or leave the size out.

D: .
J: TRBJ1-2
V: TRBV30
size: .
CDR3: CAWRETDYGYTF
DNA: TGTGCCTGGAGGGAGACAGACTATGGCTACACCTTC

D: .
J: TRBJ1-1
V: TRBV5-4
size: few
CDR3: CASSLGPNTEAFF
DNA: TGTGCCAGCAGCTTGGGTCCGAACACTGAAGCTTTCTTT

D: .
J: TRBJ2-5
V: TRBV30
size: .
CDR3: CAWSRDTGETQYF
DNA: TGTGCCTGGAGTCGAGATACAGGAGAGACCCAGTACTTC

D: .
J: TRBJ1-2
V: TRBV29-1
size: .
CDR3: CSSEGGNYGYTF
DNA: TGCAGCTCCGAGGGGGGTAACTATGGCTACACCTTC

D: .
J: TRBJ2-6
V: TRBV12-3/TRBV12-4
size: .
CDR3: CASISSRAGANVLTF
DNA: TGTGCCAGCATATCAAGTAGGGCTGGGGCCAACGTCCTGACTTTC

D: TRBD1
J: TRBJ2-3
V: TRBV20-1
size: .
CDR3: CSARDPRQGSDTQYF
DNA: TGCAGTGCTAGAGACCCCAGACAGGGTAGCGATACGCAGTATTTT

D: .
J: TRBJ2-5
V: TRBV20-1
size: .
CDR3: CSAPLGGVGTQYF
DNA: TGCAGTGCCCCCCTCGGCGGGGTGGGGACCCAGTACTTC

D: .
J: TRBJ2-1
V: TRBV29-1
size: .
CDR3: CSVRANNEQFF
DNA: TGCAGCGTCCGTGCCAACAATGAGCAGTTCTTC

D: .
J: TRBJ1-1
V: TRBV3-1
size: .
CDR3: CASSLQSIGDTEAFF
DNA: TGTGCCAGCAGCCTCCAGAGTATAGGGGATACTGAAGCTTTCTTT

D: TRBD2
J: TRBJ2-7
V: TRBV7-8
size: .
CDR3: CASSLSGGASYEQYF
DNA: TGTGCCAGCAGCCTTAGCGGGGGGGCTTCCTACGAGCAGTACTTC

D: TRBD2
J: TRBJ2-5
V: TRBV29-1
size: .
CDR3: CSISAGVPQETQYF
DNA: TGCAGCATCTCAGCGGGGGTGCCCCAAGAGACCCAGTACTTC

D: .
J: TRBJ1-6
V: TRBV5-1
size: once
CDR3: CASSSNGPLSPLHF
DNA: TGCGCCAGCAGCTCGAACGGACCACTCTCACCCCTCCACTTT

D: .
J: TRBJ1-2
V: TRBV3-1
size: .
CDR3: CASSQSWGRGYTF
DNA: TGTGCCAGCAGCCAAAGTTGGGGGCGCGGCTACACCTTC

D: .
J: TRBJ2-7
V: TRBV2
size: once
CDR3: CASSEPPRGTTYEQYF
DNA: TGTGCCAGCAGTGAACCCCCCAGGGGTACAACCTACGAGCAGTACTTC

D: TRBD1
J: TRBJ1-2
V: TRBV29-1
size: .
CDR3: CSVEVAGGSYGYTF
DNA: TGCAGCGTTGAAGTAGCAGGGGGTAGTTATGGCTACACCTTC

D: TRBD1
J: TRBJ1-2
V: TRBV20-1
size: once
CDR3: CSAKRQGVGYTF
DNA: TGCAGTGCTAAGAGACAGGGGGTCGGCTACACCTTC

D: .
J: TRBJ1-6
V: TRBV27
size: once
CDR3: CASSFERGSLNSPLHF
DNA: TGTGCCAGCAGTTTTGAGCGGGGGTCCCTCAATTCACCCCTCCACTTT

D: TRBD1
J: TRBJ2-5
V: TRBV3-1
size: .
CDR3: CASSNTGGGETQYF
DNA: TGTGCCAGCAGCAACACAGGGGGCGGGGAGACCCAGTACTTC

D: TRBD2
J: TRBJ2-4
V: TRBV7-9
size: .
CDR3: CASSPPGLAGLAKNIQYF
DNA: TGTGCCAGCAGCCCTCCGGGACTAGCGGGGCTAGCCAAAAACATTCAGTACTTC

D: TRBD2
J: TRBJ2-1
V: TRBV3-1
size: .
CDR3: CASSHGLAGDYNEQFF
DNA: TGTGCCAGCAGCCACGGGCTAGCGGGGGATTACAATGAGCAGTTCTTC

D: .
J: TRBJ2-7
V: TRBV15
size: .
CDR3: CATSRDAAGGGHEQYF
DNA: TGTGCCACCAGCAGAGATGCGGCAGGGGGGGGACACGAGCAGTACTTC

D: .
J: TRBJ1-1
V: TRBV6-2/TRBV6-3
size: .
CDR3: CASSQTNRYTEAFF
DNA: TGTGCCAGCAGTCAGACCAATAGGTATACTGAAGCTTTCTTT

D: .
J: TRBJ2-3
V: TRBV30
size: .
CDR3: CAWSLGPADTQYF
DNA: TGTGCCTGGAGTTTAGGACCCGCGGATACGCAGTATTTT

D: .
J: TRBJ1-6
V: TRBV3-1
size: once
CDR3: CASSIGKDLHSPLHF
DNA: TGTGCCAGCAGCATCGGGAAAGACCTCCATTCACCCCTCCACTTT

D: TRBD1
J: TRBJ1-5
V: TRBV27
size: .
CDR3: CASSPGTGWPQHF
DNA: TGTGCCAGCAGTCCGGGGACAGGGTGGCCCCAGCATTTT

D: .
J: TRBJ2-4
V: TRBV20-1
size: .
CDR3: CSARERAGSSDIQYF
DNA: TGCAGTGCTAGAGAGAGGGCAGGTTCCTCGGACATTCAGTACTTC

D: .
J: TRBJ1-4
V: TRBV6-5
size: .
CDR3: CASRKMTARTYKLFF
DNA: TGTGCCAGCAGAAAAATGACGGCCCGCACGTACAAACTGTTTTTT

D: .
J: TRBJ1-1
V: TRBV14
size: .
CDR3: CASSRGGRTEAFF
DNA: TGTGCCAGCAGCCGGGGGGGCCGAACTGAAGCTTTCTTT

D: TRBD1
J: TRBJ2-5
V: TRBV12-3/TRBV12-4
size: .
CDR3: CASSSGQAQETQYF
DNA: TGTGCCAGCAGCTCGGGACAGGCCCAAGAGACCCAGTACTTC

D: TRBD1
J: TRBJ2-1
V: TRBV9
size: .
CDR3: CASSGLTGGNEQFF
DNA: TGTGCCAGCAGCGGGCTGACAGGGGGCAATGAGCAGTTCTTC

D: .
J: TRBJ2-2
V: TRBV9
size: .
CDR3: CASSVNAGSTGELFF
DNA: TGTGCCAGCAGCGTAAATGCGGGTTCCACCGGGGAGCTGTTTTTT

D: .
J: TRBJ2-1
V: TRBV29-1
size: .
CDR3: CSVGGYSNEQFF
DNA: TGCAGCGTCGGGGGATACAGCAATGAGCAGTTCTTC

D: TRBD2
J: TRBJ2-1
V: TRBV29-1
size: .
CDR3: CSVLAGGCFDEQFF
DNA: TGCAGCGTACTAGCGGGGGGATGCTTCGATGAGCAGTTCTTC

D: .
J: TRBJ2-5
V: TRBV15
size: .
CDR3: CAATGGGQETQYF
DNA: TGTGCCGCTACTGGAGGGGGGCAAGAAACCCAGTACTTC

D: TRBD1
J: TRBJ1-4
V: TRBV5-1
size: .
CDR3: CASKLGLTDRSNEKLFF
DNA: TGCGCCAGCAAGCTTGGTTTAACGGACAGGAGCAATGAAAAACTGTTTTTT

D: .
J: TRBJ2-5
V: TRBV19
size: once
CDR3: CASNTGRQETQYF
DNA: TGTGCCAGTAATACCGGCCGCCAAGAGACCCAGTACTTC

D: .
J: TRBJ1-1
V: TRBV20-1
size: .
CDR3: CSASNGEAFF
DNA: TGCAGTGCTAGTAACGGTGAAGCTTTCTTT

D: .
J: TRBJ2-7
V: TRBV20-1
size: .
CDR3: CSARGVGSEQYF
DNA: TGCAGTGCTAGGGGGGTGGGATCCGAGCAGTACTTC

D: .
J: TRBJ1-2
V: TRBV11-2
size: .
CDR3: CASSPSPYGYTF
DNA: TGTGCCAGCAGCCCCTCCCCCTATGGCTACACCTTC

D: .
J: TRBJ1-1
V: TRBV24-1
size: .
CDR3: CATSVGTEAFF
DNA: TGTGCCACCAGTGTCGGCACTGAAGCTTTCTTT

D: TRBD2
J: TRBJ2-5
V: TRBV20-1
size: .
CDR3: CSALPGGTSGGETQYF
DNA: TGCAGTGCTTTACCCGGGGGGACTAGCGGGGGAGAGACCCAGTACTTC

D: .
J: TRBJ1-1
V: TRBV29-1
size: .
CDR3: CSVVQRRDTEAFF
DNA: TGCAGCGTTGTCCAGCGCAGGGACACTGAAGCTTTCTTT

D: TRBD1
J: TRBJ2-7
V: TRBV6-5
size: .
CDR3: CASSLDRGSYEQYF
DNA: TGTGCCAGCAGTTTAGACAGGGGCTCCTACGAGCAGTACTTC

D: .
J: TRBJ2-7
V: TRBV12-3/TRBV12-4
size: .
CDR3: CASSFWGRTGEQYF
DNA: TGTGCCAGCAGTTTTTGGGGACGTACTGGCGAGCAGTACTTC

D: TRBD2
J: TRBJ2-1
V: TRBV3-1
size: .
CDR3: CASSRLAGGSYNEQFF
DNA: TGTGCCAGCAGCCGACTAGCGGGGGGGAGCTACAATGAGCAGTTCTTC

D: TRBD2
J: TRBJ2-1
V: TRBV4-2
size: .
CDR3: CASSQVAGVALNEQFF
DNA: TGTGCCAGCAGCCAGGTAGCGGGCGTCGCCCTTAATGAGCAGTTCTTC

D: .
J: TRBJ1-2
V: TRBV29-1
size: .
CDR3: CSVELGSVYGYTF
DNA: TGCAGCGTTGAACTCGGCTCAGTGTATGGCTACACCTTC

D: TRBD2
J: TRBJ2-1
V: TRBV24-1
size: .
CDR3: CATSDASGDNNEQFF
DNA: TGTGCCACCAGTGACGCTAGCGGGGATAACAATGAGCAGTTCTTC

D: TRBD2
J: TRBJ2-5
V: TRBV12-3/TRBV12-4
size: .
CDR3: CASSPPSSGGAETQYF
DNA: TGTGCCAGCAGTCCCCCGTCTAGCGGGGGGGCGGAGACCCAGTACTTC

D: .
J: TRBJ1-1
V: TRBV7-2
size: .
CDR3: CASSTGRVNTEAFF
DNA: TGTGCCAGCAGCACTGGACGGGTGAACACTGAAGCTTTCTTT

D: TRBD1
J: TRBJ1-6
V: TRBV11-2
size: .
CDR3: CASSPGQGTFTLHF
DNA: TGTGCCAGCAGCCCGGGACAGGGGACCTTCACCCTCCACTTT

D: .
J: TRBJ2-5
V: TRBV2
size: .
CDR3: CASSAQGGQETQYF
DNA: TGTGCCAGCAGCGCACAGGGAGGGCAAGAGACCCAGTACTTC

D: .
J: TRBJ1-2
V: TRBV4-2
size: .
CDR3: CASSPGGAVVGYTF
DNA: TGTGCCAGCAGCCCGGGGGGGGCGGTTGTGGGCTACACCTTC

D: .
J: TRBJ2-7
V: TRBV30
size: .
CDR3: CAWRTDFPYEQYF
DNA: TGTGCCTGGCGGACTGACTTCCCCTACGAGCAGTACTTC

D: .
J: TRBJ2-6
V: TRBV18
size: .
CDR3: CASSPLQFTGANVLTF
DNA: TGTGCCAGCTCACCGTTACAGTTTACTGGGGCCAACGTCCTGACTTTC

D: .
J: TRBJ2-2
V: TRBV2
size: .
CDR3: CASRETGELFF
DNA: TGTGCCAGCAGAGAAACGGGGGAGCTGTTTTTT

D: .
J: TRBJ1-1
V: TRBV20-1
size: .
CDR3: CSAGPPGDTEAFF
DNA: TGCAGTGCTGGCCCCCCAGGGGACACTGAAGCTTTCTTT

D: .
J: TRBJ1-6
V: TRBV7-8
size: .
CDR3: CASSRSGSGSPLHF
DNA: TGTGCCAGCAGCCGCTCCGGGAGTGGTTCACCCCTCCACTTT

D: .
J: TRBJ1-2
V: TRBV20-1
size: .
CDR3: CSASPPGANYGYTF
DNA: TGCAGTGCTAGCCCTCCGGGAGCTAACTATGGCTACACCTTC